This entry concerns a single T cell receptor beta chain. Its specificity is not known. Per germline, CDR1 SGHTA and CDR2 FQGNSA. Trimming pared 1 base from V and 3 bases from J, leaving 4 bases between. This CDR3 has 13 residues. This sample is part of a study of beta chain features in type 1 diabetes. By way of CD45RO/CCR7/CD25/CD127/CD95/CD27, the CD4+ regulatory, stem cell-like memory, central memory and naive cells were sorted. Of the isolated RNA, all was reverse transcribed, and so the sequenced material was expressed TCRB transcripts. Assay used: immunoSEQ multiplex PCR; TCRdb lists only in-frame clones, some missing. The data hold nearly 700,000 clones, with about an eighth observed a single time. Findings of the study overall: PCR might favor shorter templates, equally in patients and controls. There were fewer insertions and more deletions at the VDJ junctions of type 1 diabetes patients. Type 1 diabetes patients had TCRB CDR3s that were shorter (moderately but significantly so) in all four CD4+ subsets.

The sequenced sample consisted of naive CD4+ T cells from blood. The V call is TRBV7-2, the J call TRBJ1-5; D not certain. The source of this sequence is a man younger than 35 with type 1 diabetes. The CDR3 spells CASSLEINQPQHF. The CDR3 region has the DNA TGTGCCAGCAGCTTAGAGATCAATCAGCCCCAGCATTTT.